Listed here are 25 T cell receptor beta chains from one sample, sequenced in a study of OX40 agonist ivuxolimab in advanced cancers. Libraries were prepared by immunoSEQ multiplex PCR; TCRdb keeps only in-frame clonotypes and omits some of them. Of some 76,000 clones in the sample, approximately 89% are singletons; the top ten hold around 0.78%. Material: CD4+ or CD8+ T cells sorted from blood, obtained in a trial of the OX40 agonist ivuxolimab. The receptor source for this set is an adult with an advanced solid tumor such as melanoma, head and neck, liver or kidney cancer.

This chain links TRBV7-2 with TRBJ2-2, with a tentative D call TRBD2 (5 bases). The CDR3 extends over 14 amino acids. Germline V gene lookup returns CDR1 SGHTA and CDR2 FQGNSA. V lost 5 bases and J 1 base, leaving 8 bases between the germline ends. The CDR3 loop reads CASSRTVNTGELFF. CDR3 nucleotides: TGTGCCAGCAGCAGGACTGTGAACACCGGGGAGCTGTTTTTT.

This clone occurred many times. The chain combines TRBV4-2 with TRBJ1-2, with a possible D match to TRBD1 (5 bases). The CDR3 is 15 amino acids. Trimming shortened V by 2 bases and J by 1 base, and 11 bases separated the two germline ends. The V gene's germline CDR1 is LGHNA and CDR2 YNFKEQ. The CDR3 reads CASSQLGHLNYGYTF. The CDR3 DNA is TGTGCCAGCAGCCAACTAGGACACCTTAACTATGGCTACACCTTC.

The chain has TRBV2 and TRBJ1-2; D gene ambiguous. This CDR3 region has 13 residues. V was pared by 5 bases and J by 1 base, with 8 bases between. Germline V lookup: CDR1 SNHLY, CDR2 FYNNEI. CDR3 sequence: CASSFEVNYGYTF. In nucleotides, the CDR3 is TGTGCCAGCAGTTTTGAGGTTAACTATGGCTACACCTTC.

The chain joins TRBV7-6 to TRBJ2-1, with 13 bases matching TRBD2. Trimming at V came to 5 bases and at J to 5 bases, leaving 3 bases not matched to a gene. CDR3 length: 15 residues. Germline V gives CDR1 SGHVS, CDR2 FNYEAQ. DNA for the CDR3: TGTGCCAGCAGCCTTGGACTAGCGGGGGACAATGAGCAGTTCTTC. Amino acid sequence: CASSLGLAGDNEQFF.

The rearrangement links TRBV5-1 to TRBJ2-7, with D uncertain. Per the germline V gene, CDR1 is SGHRS and CDR2 is YFSETQ. Deletions cut 0 bases from V and 6 bases from J, with 16 bases between. The CDR3 is made up of 15 amino acids. CDR3 sequence (DNA): TGCGCCAGCAGCTTGGAGCCTCGGGTCCTTAGCGAGCAGTACTTC. Translation gives CASSLEPRVLSEQYF.

This clone was observed once. The chain is built from TRBV7-2 and TRBJ2-5; TRBD2 matches at 10 bases. Germline CDR1 is SGHTA and CDR2 is FQGNSA. The J segment lost 1 base and the V segment lost 5 bases, leaving 10 bases of the junction unmatched. The CDR3 is 17 residues long. CDR3 region: CASSPPGLAGGQETQYF. Here the CDR3 DNA reads TGTGCCAGCAGCCCTCCGGGGTTAGCGGGGGGCCAAGAGACCCAGTACTTC.

This chain connects TRBV5-1 to TRBJ2-6; D is possibly TRBD1 (6 bases). The CDR3 extends over 20 amino acids. Germline V lookup: CDR1 SGHRS, CDR2 YFSETQ. V lost 1 base, J lost 0 bases, and 20 bases lay in between. Here the CDR3 DNA reads TGCGCCAGCAGCTTGACAGAGGCAGGGGTTAAAAGCTCTGGGGCCAACGTCCTGACTTTC. This gives the protein CASSLTEAGVKSSGANVLTF. The full variable domain, with the rest looked up from reference TRBV5-1 and TRBJ2-6, is KAGVTQTPRYLIKTRGQQVTLSCSPISGHRSVSWYQQTPGQGLQFLFEYFSETQRNKGNFPGRFSGRQFSNSRSEMNVSTLELGDSALYLCASSLTEAGVKSSGANVLTFGAGSRLTVL.

As regards this clone: An end of the junction does not agree with germline; a read error may underlie this. The chain has TRBV25-1 and TRBJ1-1; D call uncertain. CDR1 and CDR2 (germline): MGHDK, SYGVNS. The CDR3 totals 12 residues. The CDR3 bases are TGTGCCAGCAGTGATCCGTACACAGAAGCTTTCTTT. Translated: CASSDPYTEAFF.

The chain uses TRBV6-5 and TRBJ1-6, with D possibly TRBD1 on 6 matching bases. Germline lookup yields CDR1 MNHEY and CDR2 SVGAGI. This CDR3 region has 13 residues. Deletions cut 7 bases from V and 5 bases from J, with 9 bases between. DNA for the CDR3: TGTGCCAGCATTTGGACAGATAATTCACCCCTCCACTTT. Protein: CASIWTDNSPLHF.

The chain joins TRBV7-3 to TRBJ1-3; 7 bases fit TRBD1. Looked up from germline, CDR1 is SGHTA and CDR2 is FQGTGA. V trimming: 4 bases; J trimming: 0 bases; junction bases outside the gene matches: 9. The CDR3 is 17 amino acids. In nucleotides, the CDR3 is TGTGCCAGCAGCTCAACAGGGGCGACCAGCTCTGGAAACACCATATATTTT. Amino acids: CASSSTGATSSGNTIYF.

The chain uses TRBV28 and TRBJ2-2; the match to TRBD2 covers 10 bases. Losses at the gene ends were 0 bases for V and 1 base for J; bases not matched to a gene: 8. Germline V gene sequence: CDR1 MDHEN, CDR2 SYDVKM. The CDR3 totals 19 residues. The CDR3 is CASSLWASGSRLNTGELFF. The CDR3 DNA is TGTGCCAGCAGTTTATGGGCTAGCGGGAGCCGATTGAACACCGGGGAGCTGTTTTTT.

The V call is TRBV6-6, the J call TRBJ2-1; D gene uncertain. This CDR3 contains 12 residues. Looked up from germline, CDR1 is MNHNY and CDR2 is SVGAGI (reference sequence). With 2 bases removed from V and 7 bases from J, the gap between germline ends came to 6 bases. The CDR3 sequence: CASSYGLNEQFF. CDR3 coding DNA: TGTGCCAGCAGTTACGGGCTGAATGAGCAGTTCTTC.

Only a few counts were recorded for this clone. The rearrangement links TRBV18 to TRBJ1-1; D gene uncertain. Between the trimmed V and J ends, which lost 4 bases and 0 bases, there was a span of 6 bases. Per the germline V gene, CDR1 is KGHSH and CDR2 is LQKENI. This CDR3 spans 13 amino acids. CDR3: CASSRVLNTEAFF. CDR3 in DNA: TGTGCCAGCTCACGCGTCCTGAACACTGAAGCTTTCTTT.

CDR3 DNA sequence: TGTGCCAGCAGCTTAGTCAGAGGCCCTGAAGCTTTCTTT. As protein: CASSLVRGPEAFF. The chain combines TRBV11-2 with TRBJ1-1; D is undetermined. Germline V CDR1 and CDR2: SGHAT, FQNNGV. The V end lost 1 base, the J end lost 6 bases, and 9 bases lay between the germline ends. The CDR3 sequence is 13 residues long.

The chain links TRBV27 to TRBJ1-2, with D perhaps matching TRBD1 (6 bases). Germline values: CDR1 MNHEY, CDR2 SMNVEV (reference sequence). This CDR3 has 13 residues. The V and J ends lost 3 bases and 2 bases respectively, with 7 bases between them. The CDR3 nucleotides are TGTGCCAGCAGTTTCAGGGGAAACTATGGCTACACCTTC. This gives the protein CASSFRGNYGYTF.

The V gene is TRBV2, the J gene TRBJ2-2; 10 bases fit TRBD2. Germline V gives CDR1 SNHLY, CDR2 FYNNEI. V was clipped by 7 bases and J by 4 bases; unmatched bases: 6. The CDR3 covers 15 residues. CDR3 nucleotide sequence: TGTGCCAGCACCCCACTAGCGGGGCTCACCGGGGAGCTGTTTTTT. Protein sequence: CASTPLAGLTGELFF.

Regarding this clone: At the DNA level, this CDR3 is encoded by other sequences in the same sample as well. The chain employs TRBV9 and TRBJ1-4, with 7 bases aligning to TRBD1. The CDR3 is made up of 15 amino acids. Germline V gives CDR1 SGDLS, CDR2 YYNGEE. Losses at the gene ends were 0 bases for V and 4 bases for J; bases not matched to a gene: 3. The CDR3 loop is CASSVGTGFNEKLFF. The CDR3, as DNA: TGTGCCAGCAGCGTAGGGACAGGTTTTAATGAAAAACTGTTTTTT.

J is TRBJ1-2 and V is TRBV6-1; TRBD1 matches at 11 bases. Trimming removed 3 bases from V and 6 bases from J; junction bases left unmatched: 3. Germline lookup yields CDR1 MNHNS and CDR2 SASEGT. This CDR3 has 14 amino acids. The CDR3 protein is CASSEDRGRDGYTF. As DNA, the CDR3 is TGTGCCAGCAGTGAGGACAGGGGGCGCGATGGCTACACCTTC.

This clone has a single count. This CDR3 reads CASSRDRGGQEKLFF. The CDR3 DNA sequence: TGTGCCAGCAGTAGGGACAGGGGCGGTCAGGAAAAACTGTTTTTT. The rearrangement uses TRBV2 and TRBJ1-4, with 10 bases aligning to TRBD1. Trimming took 5 bases from V and 8 from J; bases not matched to a gene: 8. CDR1 SNHLY and CDR2 FYNNEI come from the germline V gene. CDR3 size: 15 residues.

The table lists this clone with a few counts. The chain combines TRBV7-2 with TRBJ1-4; D may be TRBD1 (5 bases). The CDR3 extends over 13 amino acids. The germline CDR1 and CDR2 sequences are SGHTA and FQGNSA. The V and J ends lost 5 bases and 7 bases respectively, with 11 bases between them. CDR3 residues: CASSPGGGEKLFF. Written as DNA, the CDR3 is TGTGCCAGCAGCCCTGGGGGGGGTGAAAAACTGTTTTTT.

The chain links TRBV5-1 to TRBJ1-1; the match to TRBD1 covers 9 bases. Germline V gene lookup returns CDR1 SGHRS and CDR2 YFSETQ. The ends lost 0 bases at V and 7 bases at J; junction bases unmatched: 10. The CDR3 loop spans 16 amino acids. In DNA, the CDR3 is TGCGCCAGCAGCTTGGGGGACAGGGATGGTGGAGATGAAGCTTTCTTT. This encodes CASSLGDRDGGDEAFF.

The chain carries TRBV5-4 and TRBJ2-3, with 12 bases aligning to TRBD2. CDR3 length equals 16 residues. Germline V gene sequence: CDR1 SGHNT, CDR2 YYREEE (reference sequence). Losses at the gene ends were 0 bases for V and 4 bases for J; bases not matched to a gene: 3. The CDR3 sequence is CASSLATSGGADTQYF. In DNA form, the CDR3 reads TGTGCCAGCAGCTTGGCGACTAGCGGGGGTGCAGATACGCAGTATTTT.

The chain uses TRBV5-4 and TRBJ2-6; D unresolved. The CDR3 extends over 13 amino acids. Germline lookup yields CDR1 SGHNT and CDR2 YYREEE (reference sequence). V shed 6 bases and J shed 2 bases, with 6 bases lying between them. CDR3: CASIKAGANVLTF. The CDR3 DNA reads TGTGCCAGCATTAAGGCTGGGGCCAACGTCCTGACTTTC.

J is TRBJ2-5 and V is TRBV4-2; D ambiguous. Germline V gene lookup returns CDR1 LGHNA and CDR2 YNFKEQ. V lost 3 bases and J 1 base, leaving 21 bases between the germline ends. The CDR3 runs 18 residues. The CDR3 sequence: CASSQISGYGSGQETQYF. The CDR3 DNA sequence: TGTGCCAGCAGCCAGATATCCGGCTACGGGTCGGGCCAAGAGACCCAGTACTTC.

V is TRBV19 and J is TRBJ2-2, with D possibly being TRBD2 (6 bases). CDR1 and CDR2 from the germline V gene are LNHDA and SQIVND (reference sequence). CDR3 length: 16 amino acids. V dropped 7 bases and J dropped 0 bases, with 15 bases sitting between them. CDR3 DNA sequence: TGTGCCAGTACGGGGTGGGAGGCCACGAACACCGGGGAGCTGTTTTTT. This gives the protein CASTGWEATNTGELFF.